Given below is one T cell receptor (beta chain) in context. This sample was included in a study of PD-1 blockade in classical Hodgkin lymphoma. Time point indicated: cycle 4 day 1 (C4D1), after more than 5 weeks of nivolumab. All the patients suffered relapse after autologous stem cell transplantation, and brentuximab vedotin exposure differed. Germline CDR1 and CDR2: MNHEY and SMNVEV (reference sequence). V shed 4 bases and J shed 5 bases, with 20 bases lying between them. The length of the CDR3 is 16 residues. Using immunoSEQ multiplex PCR, the repertoire was profiled, and TCRdb retains in-frame clones only, with some absent. The sample lists tens of thousands of clones; 90% were seen once.

This specimen was peripheral blood mononuclear cells (PBMCs), taken before the fourth cycle of nivolumab. The genes are TRBV27 and TRBJ2-5, with D perhaps given as TRBD1 or TRBD2 (5 bases each). This receptor was obtained from a human donor with classical Hodgkin lymphoma. The DNA for the CDR3 is TGTGCCAGCAGTTCTTACCAGGGAGCGGTCCGGGAGACCCAGTACTTC. Encoded protein: CASSSYQGAVRETQYF.